This T cell receptor beta chain was identified during a study of shared clonotypes between healthy human individuals. This clone was picked up a small number of times. Its target is not known. Naive CD45RA+ and memory CD45RA-negative subsets were split from CD4+ cells. The V end was cut by 6 bases, the J end by 2 bases, with 13 bases between. The germline V gene has CDR1 MNHNS and CDR2 SASEGT. This CDR3 contains 15 residues. Here immunoSEQ multiplex PCR was the method, and the copy in TCRdb shows in-frame clones only, minus some. The profile shows about 980,000 clones, more than 75% of them singletons. Findings and limits, study-wide: Sampling was confined to blood; repertoires within tissues likely differ. Compared with memory subsets, naive subsets generally had larger estimated richness. With a few donors compared, around 5.4% of naive CD4 clonotypes were shared.

This TCR derives from a man aged 18 to 30 in good health. The sample was memory CD4+ T cells sorted from blood. Subset: CD45RA-negative fraction. The chain couples TRBV6-1 to TRBJ1-4; D unresolved. In DNA, the CDR3 is TGTGCCAGCAGCCCGGGAGGGTCGACTAATGAAAAACTGTTTTTT. Its translation is CASSPGGSTNEKLFF.